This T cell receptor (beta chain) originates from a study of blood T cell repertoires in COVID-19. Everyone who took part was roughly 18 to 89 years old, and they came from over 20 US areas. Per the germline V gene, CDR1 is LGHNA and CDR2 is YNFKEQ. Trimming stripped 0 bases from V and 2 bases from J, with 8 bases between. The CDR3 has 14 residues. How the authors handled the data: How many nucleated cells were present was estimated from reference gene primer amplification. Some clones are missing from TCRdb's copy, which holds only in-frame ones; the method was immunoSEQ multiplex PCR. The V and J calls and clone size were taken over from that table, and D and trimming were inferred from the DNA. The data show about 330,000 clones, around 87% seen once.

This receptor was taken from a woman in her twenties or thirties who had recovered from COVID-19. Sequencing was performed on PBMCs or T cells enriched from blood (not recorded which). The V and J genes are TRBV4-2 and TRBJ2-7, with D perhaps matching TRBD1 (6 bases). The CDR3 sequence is CASSQEAGAYEQYF. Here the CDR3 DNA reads TGTGCCAGCAGCCAAGAAGCAGGGGCCTACGAGCAGTACTTC.